The clone carrying this T cell receptor beta chain was counted at least ten times. These data come from a study of regulatory T cells in long-lasting Graves disease. Sequencing libraries for TCR beta were prepared with iRepertoire HTBI primers and Arm-PCR of CDR3 regions. TCRdb reprocessed the multiplex PCR reads via MiXCR and lists one record per CDR3 protein. The top ten clones hold roughly 25% of a sample with about 530,000 distinct CDR3 sequences, around 16% of them seen once. Looked up from germline, CDR1 is SGHKS and CDR2 is YYEKEE (reference sequence). Trimming shortened V by 3 bases and J by 7 bases, and 10 bases separated the two germline ends. This CDR3 contains 12 residues. As to time point: newly diagnosed GD, antithyroid drugs for less than 3 months. PBMCs were the source of the RNA used for TCR sequencing. A further study also used this sample, focusing on T cells in Graves' hyperthyroidism and ophthalmopathy.

The chain employs TRBV5-5 and TRBJ1-2; no definite D call. The TCR comes from a woman aged 35 to 59 with Graves disease. The input for sequencing was peripheral blood mononuclear cells (PBMCs), taken at new diagnosis, from a patient treated with antithyroid drugs. This CDR3 reads CASSYSGSGYTF. The CDR3, as DNA: TGTGCCAGCAGCTACTCAGGCAGTGGCTACACCTTC.